This is a list of T cell receptor beta chains from one sample in a study of cytomegalovirus exposure and HLA in healthy donors. Profiling relied on immunoSEQ multiplex PCR, and the TCRdb table lists in-frame clones only, not all of them. Here the sample spans over 100,000 clones, about 78% being singletons. The specimen was PBMCs. Receptor source: a woman aged 40-49 years in good health and CMV-seropositive. Each CDR3 is given with its conserved first and last residue. A D gene is named only where the DNA matches it firmly. The size field is filled for only some rows; it gives once, few, many or a size class.

V	D	size	J	DNA	CDR3
TRBV6-1	TRBD2	.	TRBJ2-7	TGTGCCAGCAGTGAAGTCGGGGGGGGGCCAAGCGAGCAGTACTTC	CASSEVGGGPSEQYF
TRBV5-6	.	.	TRBJ2-1	TGTGCCAGCAGCTTCTTGGGCGAGCAGTTCTTC	CASSFLGEQFF
TRBV7-3	.	.	TRBJ1-1	TGTGCCAGCAGCAAGACTGCGGGAGGCACTGAAGCTTTCTTT	CASSKTAGGTEAFF
TRBV19	TRBD1	.	TRBJ1-4	TGTGCCAGTAGTGTTAGGGACAGTTCTCGTGAAAAACTGTTTTTT	CASSVRDSSREKLFF
TRBV4-1	.	.	TRBJ1-4	TGCGCCAGCAGCCAAGAGGGAGGGAGCCCTAATGAAAAACTGTTTTTT	CASSQEGGSPNEKLFF
TRBV5-1	.	.	TRBJ1-1	TGCGCCAGCAGCTTGGAACCCGGTGGCGGCACTGAAGCTTTCTTT	CASSLEPGGGTEAFF
TRBV18	TRBD1	.	TRBJ1-3	TGTGCCAGCTCAGAGGGACAGGGGTCTGGAAACACCATATATTTT	CASSEGQGSGNTIYF
TRBV5-1	.	.	TRBJ1-1	TGCGCCAGCAGCAACGACAGATATGAAGCTTTCTTT	CASSNDRYEAFF
TRBV16	.	.	TRBJ2-3	TGTGCCAGCAGCCAATCCGGGGGGCGGACAGATACGCAGTATTTT	CASSQSGGRTDTQYF
TRBV6-6	.	.	TRBJ2-6	TGTGCCAGCAGTTACGACGGACAGCGCGCCAACGTCCTGACTTTC	CASSYDGQRANVLTF
TRBV2	.	.	TRBJ1-1	TGTGCCCGGGGTAACATGAACACTGAAGCTTTCTTT	CARGNMNTEAFF
TRBV2	TRBD1	once	TRBJ1-2	TGTGCCAGCAGTGAAAACTGGACAGGGCATGGCTACACCTTC	CASSENWTGHGYTF
TRBV5-1	.	.	TRBJ1-1	TGCGCCAGCAGCCTCCAGGGGTCCACTGAAGCTTTCTTT	CASSLQGSTEAFF
TRBV20-1	.	once	TRBJ1-2	TGCAGTGCTATCCTTTATGGCTACACCTTC	CSAILYGYTF
TRBV5-6	.	few	TRBJ2-7	TGTGCCAGCAGCTCCCGACTAGAGGCAACCTACGAGCAGTACTTC	CASSSRLEATYEQYF
TRBV28	TRBD1	.	TRBJ1-5	TGTGCCAGCAGTTGGACCAGGGGGCAGCCCCAGCATTTT	CASSWTRGQPQHF
TRBV7-9	.	.	TRBJ1-6	TGTGCCAGCAGCTTACCCGGGGGAACTAATTCACCCCTCCACTTT	CASSLPGGTNSPLHF
TRBV18	.	.	TRBJ1-1	TGTGCCAGCTCGTCAGATTCCACTGAAGCTTTCTTT	CASSSDSTEAFF
TRBV6-5	.	few	TRBJ1-2	TGTGCCAGCAGCCGGACAGCATTCTATGGCTACACCTTC	CASSRTAFYGYTF
TRBV11-2	TRBD1	.	TRBJ1-6	TGTGCCAGCAGCTTAGATTTCGGGACAGGGTATTCACCCCTCCACTTT	CASSLDFGTGYSPLHF
TRBV19	.	.	TRBJ2-3	TGTGCCAGTAGTATAGCCCCAAATACGCAGTATTTT	CASSIAPNTQYF
TRBV7-2	.	.	TRBJ1-1	TGTGCCAGCAGCTCCTTTCGTGTCGAAGCTTTCTTT	CASSSFRVEAFF
TRBV27	.	.	TRBJ2-2	TGTGCCAGCTGGAGGGCTAACACCGGGGAGCTGTTTTTT	CASWRANTGELFF
TRBV30	.	.	TRBJ1-6	TGTGCCTGGAGTGTACGCCCGGGACAAAGTAATTCACCCCTCCACTTT	CAWSVRPGQSNSPLHF
TRBV9	.	.	TRBJ2-7	TGTGCCAGCAGCGGACTAGTGGGCTACGAGCAGTACTTC	CASSGLVGYEQYF
TRBV5-1	TRBD2	.	TRBJ2-1	TGCGCCAGCAGCCCCGGGAGGGGGGGTTCCAGTGAGCAGTTCTTC	CASSPGRGGSSEQFF
TRBV5-4	TRBD1	.	TRBJ2-1	TGTGCCAGCAGCTTGGAGGGGGCGCGGTACAATGAGCAGTTCTTC	CASSLEGARYNEQFF
TRBV2	TRBD2	.	TRBJ2-1	TGTGCCAGCAGTCCGGGACTAACTAATTCCAATGAGCAGTTCTTC	CASSPGLTNSNEQFF
TRBV15	TRBD2	.	TRBJ2-1	TGTGCCACCAGCAGAGGGGGACTAGCGGGGCTCTACAATGAGCAGTTCTTC	CATSRGGLAGLYNEQFF
TRBV5-1	TRBD2	.	TRBJ2-3	TGCGCCAGCAGCTTGGGGACTAGCGGCTACACAGATACGCAGTATTTT	CASSLGTSGYTDTQYF
TRBV6-1	TRBD1	few	TRBJ1-1	TGTGCCAGCAGTGAAGGACAGGGGGGTCGGCGTGGCACTGAAGCTTTCTTT	CASSEGQGGRRGTEAFF
TRBV5-4	TRBD1	.	TRBJ2-1	TGTGCCAGCAGCACCGGGACAGGGGCCTACAATGAGCAGTTCTTC	CASSTGTGAYNEQFF
TRBV6-1	.	.	TRBJ1-5	TGTGCCAGCAGTAGCCAGGGAAATCAGCCCCAGCATTTT	CASSSQGNQPQHF
TRBV5-1	.	.	TRBJ1-1	TGCGCCAGCATAGTTCAGGGAACTGAAGCTTTCTTT	CASIVQGTEAFF
TRBV6-1	TRBD1	.	TRBJ1-2	TGTGCCAGCACCAAGACAGGGGGCGATGGCTACACCTTC	CASTKTGGDGYTF
TRBV19	.	.	TRBJ1-5	TGTGCCAGTAGTCGGGAGGCTCGTCAGCCCCAGCATTTT	CASSREARQPQHF
TRBV10-3	.	few	TRBJ2-7	TGTGCCATCAGTGAGTCGATGTTCGTGGCCGAGCAGTACTTC	CAISESMFVAEQYF
TRBV4-2	.	.	TRBJ1-2	TGTGCCAGCAGCCAGTCAGGAAGTCTTTATGGCTACACCTTC	CASSQSGSLYGYTF
TRBV7-9	.	.	TRBJ2-1	TGTGCCAGCAGACCAGATGAGCAGTTCTTC	CASRPDEQFF
TRBV5-1	.	few	TRBJ2-1	TGCGCCAGCAGCTTGACAGACTACAATGAGCAGTTCTTC	CASSLTDYNEQFF
TRBV18	TRBD2	.	TRBJ2-1	TGTGCCAGCTCACTTCGGACTAGCGGGGGCCCTGGGAATGAGCAGTTCTTC	CASSLRTSGGPGNEQFF
TRBV30	.	.	TRBJ1-1	TGTGCCTGGACCGGGATCAGGACTGAAGCTTTCTTT	CAWTGIRTEAFF
TRBV7-9	.	.	TRBJ1-1	TGTGCCAGCAGCTTAGGGGGAGGGAACACTGAAGCTTTCTTT	CASSLGGGNTEAFF
TRBV10-2	.	once	TRBJ1-2	TGCGCCAGCAGACAGGGCTCCTATGGCTACACCTTC	CASRQGSYGYTF
TRBV5-1	TRBD2	.	TRBJ2-5	TGCGCCAGCAGCAGGACTAGCGTCGAGACCCAGTACTTC	CASSRTSVETQYF
TRBV30	.	.	TRBJ1-5	TGTGCCTACTCCCCTCTCGATAGCAATCAGCCCCAGCATTTT	CAYSPLDSNQPQHF
TRBV18	.	.	TRBJ2-3	TGTGCCAGCTCACCGAGAACTGATACGCAGTATTTT	CASSPRTDTQYF
TRBV12-5	.	.	TRBJ2-7	TGTGCTAGTGGTTTGGCGCCGGGACACCAAGGATACGAGCAGTACTTC	CASGLAPGHQGYEQYF
TRBV5-1	TRBD1	few	TRBJ2-3	TGCGCCAGCAGCCCGGGGACAGTACTAGATACGCAGTATTTT	CASSPGTVLDTQYF
TRBV7-9	.	once	TRBJ1-1	TGTGCCAGCAGCTTAAATTCCATGAACACTGAAGCTTTCTTT	CASSLNSMNTEAFF
TRBV5-4	TRBD1	.	TRBJ1-2	TGTGCCAGCAGCTTGGGCGGACAGGGCGGGTCTTATGGCTACACCTTC	CASSLGGQGGSYGYTF
TRBV19	TRBD1	.	TRBJ2-7	TGTGCCAGTAGGGACAGGATGGGCTACGAGCAGTACTTC	CASRDRMGYEQYF
TRBV2	.	.	TRBJ1-1	TGTGCCAGCAGTGGGACAGTATATTCCGAGATGAACACTGAAGCTTTCTTT	CASSGTVYSEMNTEAFF
TRBV25-1	.	.	TRBJ2-7	TGTGCCAGCCGGAGAGCCTACGAGCAGTACTTC	CASRRAYEQYF
TRBV6-1	.	.	TRBJ1-1	TGTGCCAGCAGTGAAGTAGGCGGTGAAGCTTTCTTT	CASSEVGGEAFF
TRBV6-5	.	.	TRBJ1-3	TGTGCCAGTCATAATGGGCAATCCTCTGGAAACACCATATATTTT	CASHNGQSSGNTIYF
TRBV11-2	.	.	TRBJ2-3	TGTGCCAGCAGCTCATTACGCGGCGGGACGTCAGATACGCAGTATTTT	CASSSLRGGTSDTQYF
TRBV2	.	.	TRBJ1-1	TGTGCCAGCAGGACGGACCGGGGCACTGAAGCTTTCTTT	CASRTDRGTEAFF